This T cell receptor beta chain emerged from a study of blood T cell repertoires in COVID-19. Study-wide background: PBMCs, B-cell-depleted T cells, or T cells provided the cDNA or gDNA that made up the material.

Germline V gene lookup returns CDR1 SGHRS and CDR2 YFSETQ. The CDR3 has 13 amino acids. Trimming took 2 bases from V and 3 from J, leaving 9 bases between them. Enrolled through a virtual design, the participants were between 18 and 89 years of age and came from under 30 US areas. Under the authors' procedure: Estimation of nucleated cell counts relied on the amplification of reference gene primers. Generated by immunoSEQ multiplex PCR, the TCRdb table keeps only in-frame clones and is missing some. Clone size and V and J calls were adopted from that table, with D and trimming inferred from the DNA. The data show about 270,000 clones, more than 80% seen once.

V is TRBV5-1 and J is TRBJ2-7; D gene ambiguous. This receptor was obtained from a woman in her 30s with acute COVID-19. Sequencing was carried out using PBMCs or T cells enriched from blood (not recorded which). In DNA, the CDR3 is TGCGCCAGCAGCTTACCGTCAGACTACGAGCAGTACTTC. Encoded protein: CASSLPSDYEQYF.